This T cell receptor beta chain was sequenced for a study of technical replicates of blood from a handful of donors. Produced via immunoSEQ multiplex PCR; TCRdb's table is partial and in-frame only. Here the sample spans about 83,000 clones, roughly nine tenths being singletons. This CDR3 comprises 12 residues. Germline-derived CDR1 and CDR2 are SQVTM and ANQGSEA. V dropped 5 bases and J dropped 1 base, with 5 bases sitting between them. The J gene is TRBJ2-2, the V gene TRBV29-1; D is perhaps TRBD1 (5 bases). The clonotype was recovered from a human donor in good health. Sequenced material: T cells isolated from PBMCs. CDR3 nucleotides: TGCAGCGTTAGGGGGAACACCGGGGAGCTGTTTTTT. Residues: CSVRGNTGELFF.